This T cell receptor beta chain was found in a study of blood T cell repertoires in COVID-19. Study context: Sites in the United States, Italy and Spain provided acute and convalescent COVID-19 samples. PBMCs, B-cell-depleted T cells, or T cells were the source of the cDNA or gDNA that made up the material.

As processed by the authors: Amplifying reference gene primers gave estimates of nucleated cell counts. TCRdb keeps only in-frame clones here, not all; method: immunoSEQ multiplex PCR. Clone size and the V and J calls come from that table; the DNA yielded D and trimming. Of over 40,000 clones in the sample, roughly nine tenths were seen once. The CDR3 has 15 amino acids. Per the germline V gene, CDR1 is LGHNA and CDR2 is YSLEER. V was pared by 7 bases and J by 4 bases, with 12 bases of the junction left unmatched. Sequencing was performed on peripheral blood. The V call is TRBV4-3, the J call TRBJ1-2, with 7 bases fitting TRBD1. The sequence derives from a man between 70 and 80 years old with acute or convalescent COVID-19. This chain's CDR3 is CASNPQRQGGYGYTF. DNA of the CDR3: TGCGCCAGCAACCCTCAAAGACAGGGTGGCTATGGCTACACCTTC.